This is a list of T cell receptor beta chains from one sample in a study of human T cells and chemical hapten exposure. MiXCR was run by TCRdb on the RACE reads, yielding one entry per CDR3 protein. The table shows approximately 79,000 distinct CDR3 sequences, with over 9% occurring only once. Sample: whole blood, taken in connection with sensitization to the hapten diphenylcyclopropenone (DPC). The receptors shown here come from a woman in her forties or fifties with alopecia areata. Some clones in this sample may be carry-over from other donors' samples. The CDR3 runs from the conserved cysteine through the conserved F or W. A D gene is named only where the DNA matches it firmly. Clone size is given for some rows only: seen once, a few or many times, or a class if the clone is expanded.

CASSLVPGEQYF TGTGCCAGCAGTTTAGTTCCCGGCGAGCAGTACTTC NA 12 few TRBJ2-7 TRBV12-3/TRBV12-4
CAARSGANTGELFF TGTGCCGCTCGAAGCGGGGCGAACACCGGGGAGCTGTTTTTT TRBD2 14 few TRBJ2-2 TRBV19
CASILGGASGTEAFF TGTGCCAGCATCCTTGGGGGGGCCTCGGGCACTGAAGCTTTCTTT NA 15 few TRBJ1-1 TRBV28
CASSLNRNIQYF TGTGCCAGCAGTTTGAACAGAAACATTCAGTACTTC NA 12 NA TRBJ2-4 TRBV28
CASSPSGGTGQRQYF TGTGCCAGCAGCCCTAGCGGCGGTACGGGCCAACGGCAGTACTTC TRBD2 15 NA TRBJ2-7 TRBV11-3
CARGTAGDTEAFF TGTGCCAGGGGGACGGCGGGCGACACTGAAGCTTTCTTT NA 13 many TRBJ1-1 TRBV2
CASSLAIARDGYTF TGTGCCAGCAGCTTGGCCATAGCTCGAGATGGCTACACCTTC NA 14 many TRBJ1-2 TRBV5-8
CASSPDAATSGRSSYNEQFF TGTGCCAGCAGCCCCGATGCAGCTACTAGCGGACGTTCTTCCTACAATGAGCAGTTCTTC TRBD2 20 NA TRBJ2-1 TRBV11-2
CASGIQNTGELFF TGTGCCAGCGGGATCCAAAACACCGGGGAGCTGTTTTTT NA 13 few TRBJ2-2 TRBV19
CASSFGPSYNEQFF TGTGCCAGCAGCTTCGGACCCTCCTACAATGAGCAGTTCTTC NA 14 few TRBJ2-1 TRBV7-6
CASSDGMNTEAFF TGTGCCAGCAGTGATGGGATGAACACTGAAGCTTTCTTT NA 13 many TRBJ1-1 TRBV25-1
CASSPRLAGGADTQYF TGTGCCAGCAGTCCGCGACTAGCGGGAGGGGCAGATACGCAGTATTTT TRBD2 16 many TRBJ2-3 TRBV28
CASSPSDRGQGNTIYF TGTGCCAGCTCGCCTTCGGACAGGGGGCAAGGAAACACCATATATTTT TRBD1 16 NA TRBJ1-3 TRBV18